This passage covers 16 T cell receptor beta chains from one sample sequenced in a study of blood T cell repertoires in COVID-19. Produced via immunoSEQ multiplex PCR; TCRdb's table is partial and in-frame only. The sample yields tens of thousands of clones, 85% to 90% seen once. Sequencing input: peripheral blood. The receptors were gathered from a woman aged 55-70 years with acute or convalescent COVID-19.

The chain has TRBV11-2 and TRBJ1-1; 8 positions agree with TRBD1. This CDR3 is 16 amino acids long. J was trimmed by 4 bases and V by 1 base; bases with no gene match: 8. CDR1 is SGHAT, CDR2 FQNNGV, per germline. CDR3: CASSLASGGAGTEAFF. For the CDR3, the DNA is TGTGCCAGCAGCTTAGCTTCAGGGGGCGCAGGCACTGAAGCTTTCTTT.

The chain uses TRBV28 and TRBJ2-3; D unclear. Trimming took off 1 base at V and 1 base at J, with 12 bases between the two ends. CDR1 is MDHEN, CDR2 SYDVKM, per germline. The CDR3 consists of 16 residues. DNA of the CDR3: TGTGCCAGCAGTTTATCTTCCAGGTCAGGCACAGATACGCAGTATTTT. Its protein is CASSLSSRSGTDTQYF.

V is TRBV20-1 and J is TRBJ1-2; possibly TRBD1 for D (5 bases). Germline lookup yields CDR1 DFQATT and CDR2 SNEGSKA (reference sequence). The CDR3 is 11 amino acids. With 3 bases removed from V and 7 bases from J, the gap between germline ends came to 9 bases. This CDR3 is CSASVTGGYTF. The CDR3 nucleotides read TGCAGTGCTAGTGTAACAGGTGGCTACACCTTC.

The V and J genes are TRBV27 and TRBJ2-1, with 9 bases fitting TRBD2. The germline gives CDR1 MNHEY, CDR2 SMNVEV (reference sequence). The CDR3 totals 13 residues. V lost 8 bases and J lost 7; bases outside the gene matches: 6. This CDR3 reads CASRLAGTNEQFF. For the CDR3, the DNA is TGTGCCAGCCGGCTAGCGGGGACGAATGAGCAGTTCTTC.

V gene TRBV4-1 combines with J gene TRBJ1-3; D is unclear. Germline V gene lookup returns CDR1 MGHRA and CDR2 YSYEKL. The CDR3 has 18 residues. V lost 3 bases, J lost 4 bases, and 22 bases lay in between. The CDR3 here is CASSHQASLLVRGNTIYF. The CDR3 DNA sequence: TGCGCCAGCAGCCATCAAGCGAGCCTTCTAGTGCGCGGAAACACCATATATTTT.

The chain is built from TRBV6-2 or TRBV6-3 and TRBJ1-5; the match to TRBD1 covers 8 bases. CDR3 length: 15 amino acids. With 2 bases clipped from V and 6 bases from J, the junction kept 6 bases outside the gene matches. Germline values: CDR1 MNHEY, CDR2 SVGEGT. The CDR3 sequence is CASSYVGQGIQPQHF. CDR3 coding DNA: TGTGCCAGCAGTTACGTCGGACAGGGCATTCAGCCCCAGCATTTT.

DNA for the CDR3: TGTGCCAGCAGCCAAGATCTCCTGACAACGAACACTGAAGCTTTCTTT. Translation gives CASSQDLLTTNTEAFF. V and J are TRBV4-2 and TRBJ1-1; D is unresolved. This CDR3 is 16 amino acids long. Trimming shortened V by 0 bases and J by 1 base, and 12 bases separated the two germline ends. The germline CDR1 and CDR2 sequences are LGHNA and YNFKEQ.

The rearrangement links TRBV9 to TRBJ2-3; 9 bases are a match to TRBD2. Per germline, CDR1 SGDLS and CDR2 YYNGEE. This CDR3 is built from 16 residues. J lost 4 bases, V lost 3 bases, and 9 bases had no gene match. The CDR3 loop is CASSAGTSKVSDTQYF. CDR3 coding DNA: TGTGCCAGCAGCGCGGGGACTAGCAAGGTCTCAGATACGCAGTATTTT.

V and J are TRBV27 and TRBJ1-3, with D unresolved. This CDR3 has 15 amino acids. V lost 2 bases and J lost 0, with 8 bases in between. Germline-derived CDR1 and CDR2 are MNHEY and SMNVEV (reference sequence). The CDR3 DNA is TGTGCCAGCAGTTTAGGTCCGGGCTCTGGAAACACCATATATTTT. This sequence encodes CASSLGPGSGNTIYF.

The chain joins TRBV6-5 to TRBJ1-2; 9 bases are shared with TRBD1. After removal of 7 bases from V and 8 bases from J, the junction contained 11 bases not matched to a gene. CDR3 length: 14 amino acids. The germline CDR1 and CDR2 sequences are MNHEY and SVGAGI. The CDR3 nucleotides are TGTGCCAGCACTTCTGCACAGGGGGCGCAAGGCTACACCTTC. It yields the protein CASTSAQGAQGYTF.

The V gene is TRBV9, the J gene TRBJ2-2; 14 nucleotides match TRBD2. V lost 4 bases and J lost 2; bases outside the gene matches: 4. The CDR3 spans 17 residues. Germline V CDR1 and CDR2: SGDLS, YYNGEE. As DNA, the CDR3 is TGTGCCAGCAGCCGGGGACTAGCGGGAGCTAACACCGGGGAGCTGTTTTTT. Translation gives CASSRGLAGANTGELFF.

CDR3: CASSYSRSSGGSSYEQYV. The CDR3 nucleotides read TGTGCCAGCAGTTACTCGAGATCTAGCGGGGGAAGCTCCTACGAGCAGTACGTC. V gene TRBV6-2 or TRBV6-3 combines with J gene TRBJ2-7; 10 bases match TRBD2. The V gene end was trimmed by 0 bases and the J gene end by 0 bases; junction bases not matched to a gene: 8. The CDR3 is made up of 18 amino acids. Germline CDR1 and CDR2: MNHEY and SVGEGT.

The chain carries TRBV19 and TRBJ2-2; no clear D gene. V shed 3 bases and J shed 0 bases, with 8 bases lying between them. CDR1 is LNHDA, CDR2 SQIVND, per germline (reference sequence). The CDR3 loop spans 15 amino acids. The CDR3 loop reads CASSISVSNTGELFF. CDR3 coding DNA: TGTGCCAGTAGTATTTCCGTCTCGAACACCGGGGAGCTGTTTTTT. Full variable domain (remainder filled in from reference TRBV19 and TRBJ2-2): DGGITQSPKYLFRKEGQNVTLSCEQNLNHDAMYWYRQDPGQGLRLIYYSQIVNDFQKGDIAEGYSVSREKKESFPLTVTSAQKNPTAFYLCASSISVSNTGELFFGEGSRLTVL.

The DNA of the CDR3 is TGTGCCAGCAGCTTAGGGGCAGGAATGAACACTGAAGCTTTCTTT. It is translated as CASSLGAGMNTEAFF. The V call is TRBV7-6, the J call TRBJ1-1; D is unresolved. V lost 1 base to trimming and J lost 0 bases, with 9 bases between them. The CDR3 spans 15 residues. Germline V gene data show CDR1 as SGHVS and CDR2 as FNYEAQ.

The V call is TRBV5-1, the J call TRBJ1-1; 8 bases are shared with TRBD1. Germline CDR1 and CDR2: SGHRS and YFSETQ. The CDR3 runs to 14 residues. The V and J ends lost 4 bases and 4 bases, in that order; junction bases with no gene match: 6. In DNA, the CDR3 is TGCGCCAGCAGCGTGGACAGGGCAGGCACTGAAGCTTTCTTT. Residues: CASSVDRAGTEAFF. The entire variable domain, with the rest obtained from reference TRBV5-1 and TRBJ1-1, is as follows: KAGVTQTPRYLIKTRGQQVTLSCSPISGHRSVSWYQQTPGQGLQFLFEYFSETQRNKGNFPGRFSGRQFSNSRSEMNVSTLELGDSALYLCASSVDRAGTEAFFGQGTRLTVV.

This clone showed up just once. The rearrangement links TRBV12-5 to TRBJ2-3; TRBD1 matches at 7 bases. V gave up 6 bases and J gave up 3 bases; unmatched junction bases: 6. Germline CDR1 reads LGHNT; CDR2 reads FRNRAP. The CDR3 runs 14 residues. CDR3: CASGQGGSTDTQYF. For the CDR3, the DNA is TGTGCTAGTGGCCAAGGGGGCTCGACAGATACGCAGTATTTT.